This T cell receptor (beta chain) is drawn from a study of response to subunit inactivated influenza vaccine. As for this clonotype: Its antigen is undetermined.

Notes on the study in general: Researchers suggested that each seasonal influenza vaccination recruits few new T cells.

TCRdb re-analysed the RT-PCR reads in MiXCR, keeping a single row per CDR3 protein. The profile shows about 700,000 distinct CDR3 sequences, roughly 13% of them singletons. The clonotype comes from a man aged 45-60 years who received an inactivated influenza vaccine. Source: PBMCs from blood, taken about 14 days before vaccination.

Here the CDR3 reads CASSLLGVGANVLTF. The CDR3 bases are TGTGCCAGCAGCTTACTGGGGGTCGGGGCCAACGTCCTGACTTTC. The chain combines TRBV7-9 with TRBJ2-6; perhaps D is TRBD1 or TRBD2 (5 bases each). V dropped 2 bases and J dropped 4 bases, with 9 bases sitting between them. The CDR3 loop spans 15 amino acids. Germline V lookup: CDR1 SEHNR, CDR2 FQNEAQ (reference sequence). Variable domain in full (rest from reference TRBV7-9 and TRBJ2-6): DTGVSQNPRHKITKRGQNVTFRCDPISEHNRLYWYRQTLGQGPEFLTYFQNEAQLEKSRLLSDRFSAERPKGSFSTLEIQRTEQGDSAMYLCASSLLGVGANVLTFGAGSRLTVL.